A selection of T cell receptor beta chains follows, all from one sample in a study of CXCR4 blockade with PD-1 therapy in pancreatic cancer. Libraries were prepared by immunoSEQ multiplex PCR; TCRdb keeps only in-frame clonotypes and omits some of them. The sample consists of about 4,800 clones, more than 45% of them appearing once. Specimen: tumor tissue. The origin of the receptors is a human donor with pancreatic ductal adenocarcinoma. Both conserved end residues are part of each CDR3. Each record gives: J gene, D gene, CDR3 length, clone size, V gene, CDR3 protein, CDR3 DNA. D genes are given only for firm matches. The size field is filled for only some rows; it gives once, few, many or a size class.

J gene: TRBJ2-3; D gene: TRBD2; CDR3 length: 15; clone size: .; V gene: TRBV19; CDR3 protein: CASSKGLALTDTQYF; CDR3 DNA: TGTGCCAGTAGTAAGGGACTAGCCTTAACAGATACGCAGTATTTT
J gene: TRBJ2-3; D gene: .; CDR3 length: 15; clone size: .; V gene: TRBV6-8; CDR3 protein: CASSYWDITPDTQYF; CDR3 DNA: TGTGCCAGCAGTTATTGGGACATTACCCCAGATACGCAGTATTTT
J gene: TRBJ1-1; D gene: .; CDR3 length: 13; clone size: .; V gene: TRBV6-8; CDR3 protein: CASSDRRNTEAFF; CDR3 DNA: TGTGCCAGCAGTGATAGACGGAACACTGAAGCTTTCTTT
J gene: TRBJ2-7; D gene: TRBD1; CDR3 length: 15; clone size: .; V gene: TRBV6-8; CDR3 protein: CASSYSIQGDYEQYF; CDR3 DNA: TGTGCCAGCAGTTACTCGATACAGGGGGACTACGAGCAGTACTTC
J gene: TRBJ1-2; D gene: TRBD1; CDR3 length: 15; clone size: .; V gene: TRBV5-1; CDR3 protein: CASSLRDRVNYGYTF; CDR3 DNA: TGCGCCAGCAGCCTCCGGGACAGGGTCAACTATGGCTACACCTTC
J gene: TRBJ1-3; D gene: .; CDR3 length: 14; clone size: few; V gene: TRBV30; CDR3 protein: CAWSADAAGNTIYF; CDR3 DNA: TGTGCCTGGAGTGCGGACGCGGCTGGAAACACCATATATTTT
J gene: TRBJ1-5; D gene: .; CDR3 length: 14; clone size: .; V gene: TRBV19; CDR3 protein: CASSKGYGNQPQHF; CDR3 DNA: TGTGCCAGTAGTAAAGGGTATGGCAATCAGCCCCAGCATTTT
J gene: TRBJ2-2; D gene: TRBD2; CDR3 length: 15; clone size: .; V gene: TRBV10-1; CDR3 protein: CASSETSANTGELFF; CDR3 DNA: TGCGCCAGCAGTGAGACTAGCGCAAACACCGGGGAGCTGTTTTTT
J gene: TRBJ2-3; D gene: TRBD2; CDR3 length: 15; clone size: .; V gene: TRBV15; CDR3 protein: CATSRGLAGTDTQYF; CDR3 DNA: TGTGCCACCAGCAGAGGACTAGCGGGCACAGATACGCAGTATTTT
J gene: TRBJ2-3; D gene: .; CDR3 length: 15; clone size: .; V gene: TRBV5-1; CDR3 protein: CASTRLGQSTDTQYF; CDR3 DNA: TGCGCCAGCACCCGTTTAGGACAGAGCACAGATACGCAGTATTTT
J gene: TRBJ1-5; D gene: .; CDR3 length: 14; clone size: .; V gene: TRBV30; CDR3 protein: CAWSDMGRPQPQHF; CDR3 DNA: TGTGCCTGGAGTGATATGGGGCGTCCTCAGCCCCAGCATTTT
J gene: TRBJ1-1; D gene: TRBD1; CDR3 length: 16; clone size: .; V gene: TRBV11-3; CDR3 protein: CASSSTGGLEDTEAFF; CDR3 DNA: TGTGCCAGCAGCTCGACAGGGGGCTTGGAGGACACTGAAGCTTTCTTT
J gene: TRBJ2-5; D gene: .; CDR3 length: 14; clone size: .; V gene: TRBV19; CDR3 protein: CASSPSLGPKTQYF; CDR3 DNA: TGTGCCAGTAGTCCCTCCCTCGGTCCAAAGACCCAGTACTTC
J gene: TRBJ2-3; D gene: .; CDR3 length: 14; clone size: .; V gene: TRBV19; CDR3 protein: CASSIGGFTDTQYF; CDR3 DNA: TGTGCCAGTAGTATAGGGGGTTTCACAGATACGCAGTATTTT
J gene: TRBJ2-3; D gene: .; CDR3 length: 12; clone size: .; V gene: TRBV12-5; CDR3 protein: CASQTSTDTQYF; CDR3 DNA: TGTGCTAGTCAAACTAGCACAGATACGCAGTATTTT
J gene: TRBJ1-1; D gene: .; CDR3 length: 13; clone size: .; V gene: TRBV30; CDR3 protein: CAWRAEGSREAFF; CDR3 DNA: TGTGCCTGGAGGGCCGAGGGTTCGCGTGAAGCTTTCTTT
J gene: TRBJ1-2; D gene: .; CDR3 length: 11; clone size: .; V gene: TRBV16; CDR3 protein: CASSQSRGYTF; CDR3 DNA: TGTGCCAGCAGCCAATCTAGGGGCTACACCTTC
J gene: TRBJ2-7; D gene: .; CDR3 length: 14; clone size: few; V gene: TRBV5-1; CDR3 protein: CASSLDLVFYEQYF; CDR3 DNA: TGCGCCAGCAGCTTGGATCTAGTCTTTTACGAGCAGTACTTC
J gene: TRBJ1-1; D gene: .; CDR3 length: 14; clone size: medium-sized; V gene: TRBV6-8; CDR3 protein: CASTLQGPNTEAFF; CDR3 DNA: TGTGCCAGCACCCTACAGGGACCGAACACTGAAGCTTTCTTT
J gene: TRBJ1-2; D gene: TRBD1; CDR3 length: 13; clone size: .; V gene: TRBV29-1; CDR3 protein: CSMGDSTNYGYTF; CDR3 DNA: TGCAGCATGGGGGACAGCACTAACTATGGCTACACCTTC
J gene: TRBJ1-1; D gene: .; CDR3 length: 14; clone size: few; V gene: TRBV6-8; CDR3 protein: CASSFFDLNTEAFF; CDR3 DNA: TGTGCCAGCAGTTTCTTCGATCTGAACACTGAAGCTTTCTTT
J gene: TRBJ2-7; D gene: TRBD1; CDR3 length: 15; clone size: few; V gene: TRBV27; CDR3 protein: CASSLVWDRSYEQYF; CDR3 DNA: TGTGCCAGCAGTTTAGTCTGGGACAGGTCCTACGAGCAGTACTTC
J gene: TRBJ2-7; D gene: .; CDR3 length: 13; clone size: .; V gene: TRBV18; CDR3 protein: CASSATDSYEQYF; CDR3 DNA: TGTGCCAGCTCAGCGACAGACTCCTACGAGCAGTACTTC
J gene: TRBJ1-1; D gene: .; CDR3 length: 13; clone size: .; V gene: TRBV30; CDR3 protein: CAWSLQGALEAFF; CDR3 DNA: TGTGCCTGGAGCCTACAAGGGGCGCTTGAAGCTTTCTTT
J gene: TRBJ2-7; D gene: TRBD1; CDR3 length: 15; clone size: once; V gene: TRBV5-1; CDR3 protein: CASSPRTGASYEQYF; CDR3 DNA: TGCGCCAGCAGCCCGAGGACAGGGGCCTCCTACGAGCAGTACTTC
J gene: TRBJ2-7; D gene: .; CDR3 length: 15; clone size: .; V gene: TRBV15; CDR3 protein: CATSRGGLSDYEQYF; CDR3 DNA: TGTGCCACCAGCAGGGGTGGATTAAGCGATTACGAGCAGTACTTC
J gene: TRBJ1-2; D gene: .; CDR3 length: 15; clone size: .; V gene: TRBV19; CDR3 protein: CASSPDFRRDYGYTF; CDR3 DNA: TGTGCCAGTAGTCCGGACTTTCGGAGGGACTATGGCTACACCTTC
J gene: TRBJ2-1; D gene: .; CDR3 length: 15; clone size: .; V gene: TRBV19; CDR3 protein: CASRGGGTNYNEQFF; CDR3 DNA: TGTGCCAGTAGGGGAGGGGGGACAAATTACAATGAGCAGTTCTTC
J gene: TRBJ2-7; D gene: .; CDR3 length: 17; clone size: once; V gene: TRBV19; CDR3 protein: CASSLNPTREIPYEQYF; CDR3 DNA: TGTGCCAGTAGTCTGAACCCCACCCGCGAGATCCCCTACGAGCAGTACTTC
J gene: TRBJ2-7; D gene: .; CDR3 length: 15; clone size: few; V gene: TRBV9; CDR3 protein: CASSDREGIDDEQYF; CDR3 DNA: TGTGCCAGCAGCGACAGGGAAGGAATCGACGACGAGCAGTACTTC
J gene: TRBJ2-7; D gene: TRBD2; CDR3 length: 15; clone size: .; V gene: TRBV6-8; CDR3 protein: CASKLAGGPLYEQYF; CDR3 DNA: TGTGCCAGCAAATTAGCGGGAGGTCCCTTATACGAGCAGTACTTC
J gene: TRBJ1-2; D gene: .; CDR3 length: 14; clone size: few; V gene: TRBV11-1; CDR3 protein: CASSPPKGGYGYTF; CDR3 DNA: TGTGCCAGCAGCCCCCCGAAGGGTGGCTATGGCTACACCTTC
J gene: TRBJ2-1; D gene: .; CDR3 length: 12; clone size: .; V gene: TRBV29-1; CDR3 protein: CSVSLWGNEQFF; CDR3 DNA: TGCAGCGTTTCCCTGTGGGGGAATGAGCAGTTCTTC
J gene: TRBJ2-5; D gene: .; CDR3 length: 15; clone size: .; V gene: TRBV19; CDR3 protein: CASSIVGGSQETQYF; CDR3 DNA: TGTGCCAGTAGTATAGTTGGCGGAAGCCAAGAGACCCAGTACTTC
J gene: TRBJ2-1; D gene: .; CDR3 length: 15; clone size: .; V gene: TRBV15; CDR3 protein: CATSRGGLGENEQFF; CDR3 DNA: TGTGCCACCAGCAGAGGAGGGCTAGGGGAAAATGAGCAGTTCTTC
J gene: TRBJ2-6; D gene: .; CDR3 length: 13; clone size: .; V gene: TRBV25-1; CDR3 protein: CASTLSGANVLTF; CDR3 DNA: TGTGCCAGCACCCTCTCTGGGGCCAACGTCCTGACTTTC
J gene: TRBJ2-3; D gene: TRBD2; CDR3 length: 14; clone size: few; V gene: TRBV6-8; CDR3 protein: CASSEGLSTDTQYF; CDR3 DNA: TGTGCCAGCAGTGAGGGACTAAGCACAGATACGCAGTATTTT
J gene: TRBJ2-3; D gene: TRBD1; CDR3 length: 13; clone size: .; V gene: TRBV29-1; CDR3 protein: CSVSGRGTDTQYF; CDR3 DNA: TGCAGCGTTTCGGGCAGGGGGACAGATACGCAGTATTTT
J gene: TRBJ2-7; D gene: TRBD1; CDR3 length: 13; clone size: .; V gene: TRBV6-8; CDR3 protein: CAIRDRYRHEQYF; CDR3 DNA: TGTGCCATCAGGGACAGGTACCGCCACGAGCAGTACTTC
J gene: TRBJ2-1; D gene: TRBD1; CDR3 length: 12; clone size: few; V gene: TRBV28; CDR3 protein: CASSSGGTEQFF; CDR3 DNA: TGTGCCAGCAGTTCAGGGGGCACTGAGCAGTTCTTC
J gene: TRBJ2-1; D gene: TRBD2; CDR3 length: 14; clone size: .; V gene: TRBV29-1; CDR3 protein: CSVEGLAGNNEQFF; CDR3 DNA: TGCAGCGTTGAAGGCCTAGCGGGAAACAATGAGCAGTTCTTC
J gene: TRBJ1-4; D gene: .; CDR3 length: 13; clone size: .; V gene: TRBV6-8; CDR3 protein: CASSDTNNEKLFF; CDR3 DNA: TGTGCCAGCAGTGACACAAATAATGAAAAACTGTTTTTT
J gene: TRBJ2-7; D gene: TRBD1; CDR3 length: 16; clone size: .; V gene: TRBV10-1; CDR3 protein: CASSESQRDSHYEQYF; CDR3 DNA: TGCGCCAGCAGTGAGTCCCAACGGGACAGCCATTACGAGCAGTACTTC
J gene: TRBJ2-1; D gene: .; CDR3 length: 17; clone size: once; V gene: TRBV19; CDR3 protein: CASSPTTGTRGNNEQFF; CDR3 DNA: TGTGCCAGTAGCCCTACGACCGGGACAAGGGGTAACAATGAGCAGTTCTTC
J gene: TRBJ1-1; D gene: .; CDR3 length: 15; clone size: .; V gene: TRBV18; CDR3 protein: CASSPKDSLNTEAFF; CDR3 DNA: TGTGCCAGCTCACCCAAGGACAGCTTAAATACTGAAGCTTTCTTT
J gene: TRBJ2-3; D gene: TRBD1; CDR3 length: 15; clone size: .; V gene: TRBV6-8; CDR3 protein: CASSLGTGGTDTQYF; CDR3 DNA: TGTGCCAGCAGTCTCGGGACAGGGGGAACAGATACGCAGTATTTT
J gene: TRBJ1-4; D gene: TRBD1; CDR3 length: 17; clone size: .; V gene: TRBV19; CDR3 protein: CASSIPTGAATNEKLFF; CDR3 DNA: TGTGCCAGTAGTATCCCGACAGGGGCGGCAACTAATGAAAAACTGTTTTTT
J gene: TRBJ1-2; D gene: .; CDR3 length: 13; clone size: .; V gene: TRBV30; CDR3 protein: CAWKGQGEGGYTF; CDR3 DNA: TGTGCCTGGAAGGGGCAGGGAGAGGGTGGCTACACCTTC
J gene: TRBJ2-5; D gene: TRBD2; CDR3 length: 13; clone size: .; V gene: TRBV29-1; CDR3 protein: CSVDLAGGGTQYF; CDR3 DNA: TGCAGCGTTGATCTAGCGGGAGGGGGGACCCAGTACTTC
J gene: TRBJ2-1; D gene: .; CDR3 length: 13; clone size: .; V gene: TRBV19; CDR3 protein: CASSIGEYNEQFF; CDR3 DNA: TGTGCCAGTAGTATAGGCGAATACAATGAGCAGTTCTTC